A single sample is the source of the 4 T cell receptor beta chains below, sequenced in a study of blood T cell repertoires in COVID-19. Assay: immunoSEQ multiplex PCR; the TCRdb copy retains only in-frame clones and omits some. The sample lists approximately 160,000 clones, around 85% occurring once. The sample consisted of peripheral blood. These receptors came from a man aged 55-75 years with active or convalescent COVID-19.

The chain uses TRBV28 and TRBJ2-6; D possibly corresponds to TRBD1 (6 bases). The ends were cut back, 3 bases at V and 4 bases at J, with 10 bases in the middle. The CDR3 runs 15 residues. Germline V CDR1 and CDR2: MDHEN, SYDVKM. The CDR3 nucleotides are TGTGCCAGCAGTTTTCAGGGGACGGGGGCCAACGTCCTGACTTTC. It translates to CASSFQGTGANVLTF.

This clone appeared a few times. The chain joins TRBV18 to TRBJ1-6, with D possibly TRBD1 on 5 matching bases. The CDR3 covers 15 residues. Germline loops: CDR1 KGHSH, CDR2 LQKENI. Trimming took 2 bases from V and 11 from J, leaving 16 bases between them. The CDR3 here is CASSPSQGRAAPLHF. The CDR3 bases are TGTGCCAGCTCACCAAGCCAGGGAAGGGCGGCACCCCTCCACTTT.

The V and J genes are TRBV9 and TRBJ1-2; no reliable D call. Trimming left V 4 bases short and J 5 bases short, with 9 bases between. Per germline, CDR1 SGDLS and CDR2 YYNGEE. The CDR3 length is 12 residues. CDR3 sequence (DNA): TGTGCCAGCAGCCCACCACAATATGGCTACACCTTC. Translated, it gives CASSPPQYGYTF.

The gene calls are TRBV25-1 and TRBJ2-7; the match to TRBD2 covers 7 bases. This CDR3 region has 14 residues. V lost 5 bases, J lost 9 bases, and 13 bases stayed unmatched. Germline values: CDR1 MGHDK, CDR2 SYGVNS. CDR3 DNA sequence: TGTGCCAGCAGTCCCGATGGAGGGAGGGCCGCGCAGTACTTC. The encoded protein is CASSPDGGRAAQYF.